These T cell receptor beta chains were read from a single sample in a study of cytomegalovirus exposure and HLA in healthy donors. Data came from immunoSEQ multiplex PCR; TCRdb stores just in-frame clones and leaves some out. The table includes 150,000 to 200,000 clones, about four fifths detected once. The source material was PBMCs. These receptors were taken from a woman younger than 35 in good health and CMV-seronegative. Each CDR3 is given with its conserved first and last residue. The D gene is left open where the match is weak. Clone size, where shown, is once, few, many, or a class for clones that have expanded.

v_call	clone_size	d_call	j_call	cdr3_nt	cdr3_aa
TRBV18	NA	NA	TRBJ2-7	TGTGCCAGCTCACCACCGGTGAGTTACCACGAGCAGTACTTC	CASSPPVSYHEQYF
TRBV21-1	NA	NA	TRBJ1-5	TGTGCCAGCAGCAAAAGGGAGGGGTTCGGGAGCAATCAGCCCCAGCATTTT	CASSKREGFGSNQPQHF
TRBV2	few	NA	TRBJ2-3	TGTGCCAGCAGTAAAAGTTATGGAGGCACAGATACGCAGTATTTT	CASSKSYGGTDTQYF
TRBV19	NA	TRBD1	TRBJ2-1	TGTGCCAGTAGTCCAAGGACAGGGGGATATGAGCAGTTCTTC	CASSPRTGGYEQFF
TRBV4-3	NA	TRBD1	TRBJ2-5	TGCGCCAGCAGCCAAGATATTAACAGGGGCGAGACCCAGTACTTC	CASSQDINRGETQYF
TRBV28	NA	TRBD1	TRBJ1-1	TGTGCCAGCAGTTGGGAGGACAGGGACACTGAAGCTTTCTTT	CASSWEDRDTEAFF
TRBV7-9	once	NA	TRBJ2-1	TGTGCCAGCAGCACCGGACAGTACTACAATGAGCAGTTCTTC	CASSTGQYYNEQFF
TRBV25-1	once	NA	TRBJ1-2	TGTGCCAGCAGTAAACCGGGGGTAAACTATGGCTACACCTTC	CASSKPGVNYGYTF
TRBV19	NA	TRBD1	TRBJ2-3	TGTGCCAGTAGTCGACAGGGGAGGTCGACAGATACGCAGTATTTT	CASSRQGRSTDTQYF
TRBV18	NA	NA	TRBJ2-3	TGTGCCAGCTCACCACTCCAGGAACTGGCAGATACGCAGTATTTT	CASSPLQELADTQYF
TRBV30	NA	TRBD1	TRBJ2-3	TGTGCCTGGAGTGTTGGGGGGACAGGGACGCAGTATTTT	CAWSVGGTGTQYF
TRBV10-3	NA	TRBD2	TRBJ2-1	TGTGCCATCAGTGAGTCGTTTCTGTGGCTAGCGGGAGGTGAGCAGTTCTTC	CAISESFLWLAGGEQFF
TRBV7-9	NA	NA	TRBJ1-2	TGTGCCAGCAGCCCGGGGATGAGAGTCGATGGCTACACCTTC	CASSPGMRVDGYTF
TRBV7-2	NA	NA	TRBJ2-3	TGTGCCAGCAGCGACCATTGGAGGCAGTATTTT	CASSDHWRQYF
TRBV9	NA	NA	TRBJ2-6	TGTGCCAGCAGCGGGGGCTGGGTAGTCTCCTACTCTGGGGCCAACGTCCTGACTTTC	CASSGGWVVSYSGANVLTF
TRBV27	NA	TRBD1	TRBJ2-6	TGTGCCAGCAGCAAATACGGGACAGGGGTGGCTCTGGGCAACAACGTCCTGACTTTC	CASSKYGTGVALGNNVLTF
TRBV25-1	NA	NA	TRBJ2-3	TGTGCCAGCAGTCGTCACAGGAGCACAGATACGCAGTATTTT	CASSRHRSTDTQYF
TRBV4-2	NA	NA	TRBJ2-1	TGTGCCAGCAGCCAAGACGGGTCCAGCTCCTACAATGAGCAGTTCTTC	CASSQDGSSSYNEQFF
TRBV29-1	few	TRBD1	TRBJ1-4	TGCAGCGCCCGGGACAGTGAAAAACTGTTTTTT	CSARDSEKLFF
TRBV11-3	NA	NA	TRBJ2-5	TGTGCCAGCAGCCGGAAACCGGGGACCCAGTACTTC	CASSRKPGTQYF
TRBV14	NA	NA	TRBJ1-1	TGTGCCAGCAGCCAAGTTGGCGAGGGAAGCGACACTGAAGCTTTCTTT	CASSQVGEGSDTEAFF
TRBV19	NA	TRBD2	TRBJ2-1	TGTGCCAGTAGTATAGGCGTTCTAGCGGTCTACAATGAGCAGTTCTTC	CASSIGVLAVYNEQFF
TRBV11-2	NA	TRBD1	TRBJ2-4	TGTGCCAGCAGCTTAGCAGGGGGCGGAACCAAAAACATTCAGTACTTC	CASSLAGGGTKNIQYF
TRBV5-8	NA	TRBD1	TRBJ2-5	TGTGCCAGCAGCTTGGCCAGGGGGATTCAAGAGACCCAGTACTTC	CASSLARGIQETQYF
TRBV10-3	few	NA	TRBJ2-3	TGTGCCATCAGTGAGTCACCAGGGACAGATACGCAGTATTTT	CAISESPGTDTQYF
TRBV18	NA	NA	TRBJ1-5	TGTGCCAGCTCACCGACGTTGTTGGACAGAGGTCAGCCCCAGCATTTT	CASSPTLLDRGQPQHF
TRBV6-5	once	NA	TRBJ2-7	TGTGCCAGCAGTTACTCTGGCAGGGGCTACGAGCAGTACTTC	CASSYSGRGYEQYF
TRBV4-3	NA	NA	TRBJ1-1	TGCGCCAGCAGCCAAGATCGGTTTATGAACACTGAAGCTTTCTTT	CASSQDRFMNTEAFF
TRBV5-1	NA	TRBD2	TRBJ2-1	TGCGCCAGCAGCACCACTAGCGGGAGGGAGGGTGAGCAGTTCTTC	CASSTTSGREGEQFF
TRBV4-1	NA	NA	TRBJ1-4	TGCGCCAGCAGCCAAGAAGGGGCAGAACTGTTTTTT	CASSQEGAELFF
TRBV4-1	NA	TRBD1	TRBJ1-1	TGCGCCAGCAGCCAAACCCCCGCACAGGGGACTGAAGCTTTCTTT	CASSQTPAQGTEAFF
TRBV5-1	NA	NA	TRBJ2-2	TGCGCCAGCAGCTTGGATCGTTGGAACACCGGGGAGCTGTTTTTT	CASSLDRWNTGELFF
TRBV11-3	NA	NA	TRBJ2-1	TGTGCCAGCAGCTTTTGGGAGTTCGATGAGCAGTTCTTC	CASSFWEFDEQFF
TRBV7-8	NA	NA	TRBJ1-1	TGTGCCAGCAGCTTAGTTCCTGTCAACACTGAAGCTTTCTTT	CASSLVPVNTEAFF
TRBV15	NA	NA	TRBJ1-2	TGTGCCACCAGCAGGGCAGGAAACTATGGCTACACCTTC	CATSRAGNYGYTF
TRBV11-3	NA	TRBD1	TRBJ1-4	TGTGCCAGCAGCTCTCCCTCCGGGACAGGGCCCGGAAAACTGTTTTTT	CASSSPSGTGPGKLFF
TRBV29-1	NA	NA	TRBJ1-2	TGCAGCGGATTCCCGGGATCTAACTATGGCTACACCTTC	CSGFPGSNYGYTF
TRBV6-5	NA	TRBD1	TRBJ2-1	TGTGCCAGCAGTTACCTGGACAGGGTCTCCAATGAGCAGTTCTTC	CASSYLDRVSNEQFF
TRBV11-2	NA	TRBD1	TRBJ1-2	TGTGCCAGCAGTCCACAGGGGTACGTTGGCTACACCTTC	CASSPQGYVGYTF
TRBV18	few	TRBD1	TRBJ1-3	TGTGCCAGCTCAACAACAGGGGAAGGAAACACCATATATTTT	CASSTTGEGNTIYF
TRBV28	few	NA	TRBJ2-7	TGTGCCAGCAGTGGGACTCTAGCCTACGAGCAGTACTTC	CASSGTLAYEQYF
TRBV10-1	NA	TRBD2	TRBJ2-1	TGCGCCAGCAGGGACGCGGGAGTCGGTGAGCAGTTCTTC	CASRDAGVGEQFF
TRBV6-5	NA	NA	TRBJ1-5	TGTGCCAGCAGTTACGCGGGTTCCAATCAGCCCCAGCATTTT	CASSYAGSNQPQHF
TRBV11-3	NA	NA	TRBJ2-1	TGTGCCAGCAGCTCACGGGAGAGCTCCTACAATGAGCAGTTCTTC	CASSSRESSYNEQFF
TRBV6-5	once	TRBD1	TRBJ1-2	TGTGCCAGCAGTCCGGACAGGGGGAACTATGGCTACACCTTC	CASSPDRGNYGYTF
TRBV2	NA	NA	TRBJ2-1	TGTGCCAGCAGTGATTCAGTACCTTACAATGAGCAGTTCTTC	CASSDSVPYNEQFF
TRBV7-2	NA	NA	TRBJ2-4	TGTGCCAGCAGCCAAAATCAGGGGGGAACTCTAGCCAAAAACATTCAGTACTTC	CASSQNQGGTLAKNIQYF
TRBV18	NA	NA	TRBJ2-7	TGTGCCAGCTCACCAGCAAGCTCTAACTACGGGCAGTACTTC	CASSPASSNYGQYF
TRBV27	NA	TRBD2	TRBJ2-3	TGTGCCAGCAGTTTACTGGCGGGAGGGCGCCCAGATACGCAGTATTTT	CASSLLAGGRPDTQYF
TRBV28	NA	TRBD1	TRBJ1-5	TGTGCCAGCAGTTTAATGGGACAGAGCTCCAATCAGCCCCAGCATTTT	CASSLMGQSSNQPQHF
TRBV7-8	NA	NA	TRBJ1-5	TGTGCCAGCAGCTTAGAGGCAGGGGTGGGCCAGCCCCAGCATTTT	CASSLEAGVGQPQHF
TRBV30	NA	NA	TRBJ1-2	TGTGCCTGGAGGACAGGACGTGACCGCTATGGCTACACCTTC	CAWRTGRDRYGYTF
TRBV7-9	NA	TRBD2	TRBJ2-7	TGTGCCATCGGACTAGCGGGTAACGAGCAGTACTTC	CAIGLAGNEQYF
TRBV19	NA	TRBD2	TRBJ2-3	TGTGCCAGTAGTATAGGGGGACTAGCGGACACAGATACGCAGTATTTT	CASSIGGLADTDTQYF
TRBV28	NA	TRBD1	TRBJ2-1	TGTGCCAGCAGTTTACCCGAGGGGGCAGGAACCTACAATGAGCAGTTCTTC	CASSLPEGAGTYNEQFF
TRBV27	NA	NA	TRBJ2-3	TGTGCCAGCAGTCCTACCGAGGATACGCAGTATTTT	CASSPTEDTQYF
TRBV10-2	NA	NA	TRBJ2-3	TGCGCCAGCAGTGAACAGGGGCTAGCGGGAGATACGCAGTATTTT	CASSEQGLAGDTQYF
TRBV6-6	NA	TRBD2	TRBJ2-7	TGTGCCAGCAGTAAGCGGGACTCCTCCTACGAGCAGTACTTC	CASSKRDSSYEQYF
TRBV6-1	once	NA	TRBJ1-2	TGTGCCAGCGCTAATTGGGACTCCGCGTTTGGTGGCTACACCTTC	CASANWDSAFGGYTF